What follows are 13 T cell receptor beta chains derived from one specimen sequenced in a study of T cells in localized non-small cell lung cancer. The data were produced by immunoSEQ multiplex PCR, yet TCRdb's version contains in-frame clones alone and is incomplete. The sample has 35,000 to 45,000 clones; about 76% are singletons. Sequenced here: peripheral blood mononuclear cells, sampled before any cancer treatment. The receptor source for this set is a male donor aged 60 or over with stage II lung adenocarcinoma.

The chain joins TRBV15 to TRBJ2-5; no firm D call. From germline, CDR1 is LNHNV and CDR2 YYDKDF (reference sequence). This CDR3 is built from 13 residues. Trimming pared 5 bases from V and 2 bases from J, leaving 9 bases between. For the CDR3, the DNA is TGTGCCACCAGCCGCGACTGGCAAGAGACCCAGTACTTC. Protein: CATSRDWQETQYF.

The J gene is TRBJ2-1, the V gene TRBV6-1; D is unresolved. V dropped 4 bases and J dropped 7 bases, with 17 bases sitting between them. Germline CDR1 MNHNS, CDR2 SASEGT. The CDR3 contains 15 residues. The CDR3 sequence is CASSGRRASMNEQFF. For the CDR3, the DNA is TGTGCCAGCAGTGGCCGAAGGGCGTCGATGAATGAGCAGTTCTTC.

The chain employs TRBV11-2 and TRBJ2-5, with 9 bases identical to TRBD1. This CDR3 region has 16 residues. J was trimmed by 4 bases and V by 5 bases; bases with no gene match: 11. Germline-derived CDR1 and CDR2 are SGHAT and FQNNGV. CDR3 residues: CASSRTGTGILETQYF. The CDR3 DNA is TGTGCCAGCAGCCGGACCGGGACAGGGATTTTAGAGACCCAGTACTTC.

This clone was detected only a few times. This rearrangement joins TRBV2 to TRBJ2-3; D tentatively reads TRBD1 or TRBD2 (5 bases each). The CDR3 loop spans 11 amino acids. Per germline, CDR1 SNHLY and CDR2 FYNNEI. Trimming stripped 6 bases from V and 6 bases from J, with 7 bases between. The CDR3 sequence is CASRGEDTQYF. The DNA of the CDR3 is TGTGCCAGCAGAGGGGAGGATACGCAGTATTTT.

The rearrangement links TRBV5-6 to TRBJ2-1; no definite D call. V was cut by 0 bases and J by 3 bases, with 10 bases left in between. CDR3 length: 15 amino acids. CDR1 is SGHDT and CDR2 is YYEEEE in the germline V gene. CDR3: CASSLDGRYYNEQFF. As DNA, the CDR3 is TGTGCCAGCAGCTTGGATGGCCGGTACTACAATGAGCAGTTCTTC.

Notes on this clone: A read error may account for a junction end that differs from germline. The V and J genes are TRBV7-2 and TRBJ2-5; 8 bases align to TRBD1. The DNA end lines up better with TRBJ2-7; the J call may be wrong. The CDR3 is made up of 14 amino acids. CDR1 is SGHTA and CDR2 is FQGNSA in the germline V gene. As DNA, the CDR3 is TGTGCCAGCACCTTAGGACAGGGCTTCTACGAGCAGTACTTC. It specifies CASTLGQGFYEQYF.

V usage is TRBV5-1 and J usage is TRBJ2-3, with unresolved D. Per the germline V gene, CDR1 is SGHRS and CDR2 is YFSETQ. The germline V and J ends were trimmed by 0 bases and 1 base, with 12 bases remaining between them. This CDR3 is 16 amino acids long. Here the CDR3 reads CASSLAGTSRTDTQYF. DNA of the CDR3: TGCGCCAGCAGCTTGGCCGGAACGAGTCGCACAGATACGCAGTATTTT.

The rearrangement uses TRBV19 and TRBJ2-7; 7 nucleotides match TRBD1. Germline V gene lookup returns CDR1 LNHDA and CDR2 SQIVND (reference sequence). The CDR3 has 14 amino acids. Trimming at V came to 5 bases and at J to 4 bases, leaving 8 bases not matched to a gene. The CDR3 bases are TGTGCCAGTAGTTTGTTCCAGGGGGATTACGAGCAGTACTTC. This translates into CASSLFQGDYEQYF.

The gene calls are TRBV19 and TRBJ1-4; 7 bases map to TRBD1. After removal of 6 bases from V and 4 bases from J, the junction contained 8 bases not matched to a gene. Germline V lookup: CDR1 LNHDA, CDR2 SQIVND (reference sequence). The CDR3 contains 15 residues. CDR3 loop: CASREGATRNEKLFF. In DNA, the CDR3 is TGTGCCAGTAGGGAGGGGGCGACCCGTAATGAAAAACTGTTTTTT.

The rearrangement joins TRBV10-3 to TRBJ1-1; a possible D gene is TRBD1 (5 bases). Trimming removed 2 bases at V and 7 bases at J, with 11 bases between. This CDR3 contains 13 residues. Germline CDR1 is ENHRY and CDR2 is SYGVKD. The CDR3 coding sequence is TGTGCCATCAGTGAGAAAGGGGAGGTTGAAGCTTTCTTT. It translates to CAISEKGEVEAFF.

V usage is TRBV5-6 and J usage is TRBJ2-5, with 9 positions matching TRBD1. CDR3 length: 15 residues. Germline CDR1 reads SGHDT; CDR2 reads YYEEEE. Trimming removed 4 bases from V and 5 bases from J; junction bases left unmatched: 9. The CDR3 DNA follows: TGTGCCAGCAGCCTACCACAGGGGGCGGGGGAGACCCAGTACTTC. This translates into CASSLPQGAGETQYF.

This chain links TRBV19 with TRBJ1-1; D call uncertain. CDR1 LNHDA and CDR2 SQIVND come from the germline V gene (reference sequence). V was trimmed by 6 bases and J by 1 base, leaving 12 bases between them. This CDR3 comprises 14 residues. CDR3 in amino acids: CASSPGRRNTEAFF. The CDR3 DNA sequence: TGTGCCAGTAGCCCTGGACGGCGGAACACTGAAGCTTTCTTT.

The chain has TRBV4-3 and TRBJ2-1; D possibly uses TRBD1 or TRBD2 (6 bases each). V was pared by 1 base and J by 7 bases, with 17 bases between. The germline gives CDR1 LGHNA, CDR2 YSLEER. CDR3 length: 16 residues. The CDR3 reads CASSQVRSGGGNEQFF. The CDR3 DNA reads TGCGCCAGCAGCCAAGTAAGGAGCGGAGGGGGTAATGAGCAGTTCTTC.